A selection of T cell receptor beta chains follows, all from one sample in a study of read filtering for tumor transcriptome and immune sequencing. TCRdb re-called the reads through MiXCR, storing one row per CDR3 protein. The sample lists about 86,000 distinct CDR3 sequences; about 12% were seen once. The material sequenced was a population of CD138-negative cells sorted from bone marrow. The receptors were sampled from a donor at least 40 years old with multiple myeloma. Both conserved end residues are part of each CDR3. The order of the fields is V gene, D gene, clone size, J gene, CDR3 DNA, CDR3 protein. D genes are given only for firm matches. Clone size is shown for a subset of rows, as once, few, many or a class of expanded clone.

V gene: TRBV19
D gene: TRBD1
clone size: .
J gene: TRBJ2-6
CDR3 DNA: TGTGCCAGTACCGTAGGAGGGGGCTCGACAGGGGAAAGGGCCTCTGGGGCCAACGTCCTGACTTTC
CDR3 protein: CASTVGGGSTGERASGANVLTF

V gene: TRBV10-3
D gene: .
clone size: .
J gene: TRBJ2-2
CDR3 DNA: TGTGCCGCCGGACACGACACCGGGGAGCTGTTTTTT
CDR3 protein: CAAGHDTGELFF

V gene: TRBV28
D gene: .
clone size: many
J gene: TRBJ2-2
CDR3 DNA: TGTGCCAGCAGCTCACCCCTCCCGGGGGAATCCGGGGAGCTGTTTTTT
CDR3 protein: CASSSPLPGESGELFF

V gene: TRBV12-3/TRBV12-4
D gene: TRBD1
clone size: many
J gene: TRBJ1-2
CDR3 DNA: TGTGCCAGCAGCCGACAGGGGGCTAGCTATGGCTACACCTTC
CDR3 protein: CASSRQGASYGYTF

V gene: TRBV2
D gene: .
clone size: few
J gene: TRBJ1-5
CDR3 DNA: TGTGCCAGCAGTGGTGGCTTTAGCAATCAGCCCCAGCATTTT
CDR3 protein: CASSGGFSNQPQHF

V gene: TRBV5-6
D gene: TRBD1
clone size: many
J gene: TRBJ1-5
CDR3 DNA: TGTGCCAGCAGCTCGCGTGGACAGGGGGCAAGTGGCAATCAGCCCCAGCATTTT
CDR3 protein: CASSSRGQGASGNQPQHF

V gene: TRBV7-9
D gene: .
clone size: medium-sized
J gene: TRBJ2-3
CDR3 DNA: TGTGCCAGCAGCCCAGAAGGAGATACGCAGTATTTT
CDR3 protein: CASSPEGDTQYF

V gene: TRBV27
D gene: TRBD2
clone size: .
J gene: TRBJ2-7
CDR3 DNA: TGTGCCAGCGGTCCTTTCGGGGCTAGCGGACCCTACGAGCAGTACTTC
CDR3 protein: CASGPFGASGPYEQYF

V gene: TRBV19
D gene: .
clone size: many
J gene: TRBJ2-5
CDR3 DNA: TGTGCCAGTGCGATCAGCGGAGGGCGAGAGACCCAGTACTTC
CDR3 protein: CASAISGGRETQYF

V gene: TRBV29-1
D gene: TRBD1
clone size: many
J gene: TRBJ1-4
CDR3 DNA: TGCAGCGTGGGACAGGGGCTTGAAAAACTGTTTTTT
CDR3 protein: CSVGQGLEKLFF

V gene: TRBV5-4
D gene: .
clone size: many
J gene: TRBJ2-1
CDR3 DNA: TGTGCCAGCAGCTCCCGGGACCGCTCCTACAATGAGCAGTTCTTC
CDR3 protein: CASSSRDRSYNEQFF

V gene: TRBV5-4
D gene: TRBD2
clone size: many
J gene: TRBJ2-7
CDR3 DNA: TGTGCCAGCAGCTTGGGCGGGAGTCGGGACGAGCAGTACTTC
CDR3 protein: CASSLGGSRDEQYF

V gene: TRBV29-1
D gene: .
clone size: many
J gene: TRBJ2-7
CDR3 DNA: TGCAGCGTTGAAGAGGAGGGACCAACGGCCTACGAGCAGTACTTC
CDR3 protein: CSVEEEGPTAYEQYF

V gene: TRBV5-1
D gene: .
clone size: many
J gene: TRBJ2-5
CDR3 DNA: TGCGCCAGCAGCTTGGGGGGCAACCAAGAGACCCAGTACTTC
CDR3 protein: CASSLGGNQETQYF

V gene: TRBV3-1
D gene: TRBD2
clone size: few
J gene: TRBJ2-1
CDR3 DNA: TGTGCCAGTAGTCGAACCCAGACTAGCAAGAATGAGCAGTTCTTC
CDR3 protein: CASSRTQTSKNEQFF

V gene: TRBV19
D gene: .
clone size: many
J gene: TRBJ2-5
CDR3 DNA: TGTGCCAGTGGCCCCTGGGGAGAGACCCAGTACTTC
CDR3 protein: CASGPWGETQYF

V gene: TRBV6-6
D gene: .
clone size: many
J gene: TRBJ1-1
CDR3 DNA: TGTGCCAGCAGTACCACGGCGAACACTGAAGCTTTCTTT
CDR3 protein: CASSTTANTEAFF

V gene: TRBV7-9
D gene: .
clone size: many
J gene: TRBJ2-1
CDR3 DNA: TGTGCCAGCAGCTCGGGACTCGCGTCACGCAATGAGCAGTTCTTC
CDR3 protein: CASSSGLASRNEQFF

V gene: TRBV6-2/TRBV6-3
D gene: .
clone size: many
J gene: TRBJ2-3
CDR3 DNA: TGTGCCAGCAGTTACCCAGCGGCACATACAGATACGCAGTATTTT
CDR3 protein: CASSYPAAHTDTQYF

V gene: TRBV20-1
D gene: .
clone size: .
J gene: TRBJ1-2
CDR3 DNA: TGCAGTGTACTTGGAGGCTCTGGAGGCTACACCTTC
CDR3 protein: CSVLGGSGGYTF

V gene: TRBV7-3
D gene: .
clone size: few
J gene: TRBJ2-1
CDR3 DNA: TGTGCCAGCAGCTTAAGTGTCCAAGCGAATGAGCAGTTCTTC
CDR3 protein: CASSLSVQANEQFF

V gene: TRBV27
D gene: .
clone size: many
J gene: TRBJ2-1
CDR3 DNA: TGTGCCAGCAGCCGAGGCCCTGGGACGGTTAGCTCCTACAATGAGCAGTTCTTC
CDR3 protein: CASSRGPGTVSSYNEQFF

V gene: TRBV29-1
D gene: .
clone size: many
J gene: TRBJ1-1
CDR3 DNA: TGCAGCGTTGAAAGGAAAAACCCCACTGAAGCTTTCTTT
CDR3 protein: CSVERKNPTEAFF

V gene: TRBV19
D gene: .
clone size: many
J gene: TRBJ1-5
CDR3 DNA: TGTGCCAGTGATTGGGGGGGCAATCAGCCCCAGCATTTT
CDR3 protein: CASDWGGNQPQHF

V gene: TRBV5-5
D gene: .
clone size: many
J gene: TRBJ1-1
CDR3 DNA: TGTGCCAGCAGCGTAGATGTGAACACTGAAGCTTTCTTT
CDR3 protein: CASSVDVNTEAFF

V gene: TRBV29-1
D gene: .
clone size: once
J gene: TRBJ2-1
CDR3 DNA: TGCAGCGTTGCTCGGACCGCGGACTCCCACAATGAGCAGTTCTTC
CDR3 protein: CSVARTADSHNEQFF

V gene: TRBV11-2
D gene: .
clone size: many
J gene: TRBJ2-5
CDR3 DNA: TGTGCCAGCAGCTTAGTGCACCTGCCTTTGACCCAGTACTTC
CDR3 protein: CASSLVHLPLTQYF

V gene: TRBV12-3/TRBV12-4
D gene: TRBD2
clone size: many
J gene: TRBJ2-1
CDR3 DNA: TGTGCCAGCAGTCCTAGCGGGAGGGAGGGCGATGAGCAGTTCTTC
CDR3 protein: CASSPSGREGDEQFF

V gene: TRBV11-3
D gene: TRBD1
clone size: .
J gene: TRBJ2-1
CDR3 DNA: TGTGCCAGCAGCCCAGGGGGCCCCCAGACGCGGTTCTTC
CDR3 protein: CASSPGGPQTRFF

V gene: TRBV12-3/TRBV12-4
D gene: .
clone size: many
J gene: TRBJ1-5
CDR3 DNA: TGTGCCAGCAGTCAAAAGCAGGGTTGGTGGATGGGGAGCAATCAGCCCCAGCATTTT
CDR3 protein: CASSQKQGWWMGSNQPQHF

V gene: TRBV6-1
D gene: .
clone size: .
J gene: TRBJ2-7
CDR3 DNA: TGTGACAGCAGTGAAGCCGTGGCAGGGCCCTACGAGCAGCACTTC
CDR3 protein: CDSSEAVAGPYEQHF

V gene: TRBV20-1
D gene: TRBD1
clone size: few
J gene: TRBJ1-5
CDR3 DNA: TGCAGTGCTTTAACGACAGGGTTGGGCAATCAGCCCCAGCATTTT
CDR3 protein: CSALTTGLGNQPQHF

V gene: TRBV3-1
D gene: .
clone size: many
J gene: TRBJ2-1
CDR3 DNA: TGTGCCAGCAGCCGGGGGGTCGAGCTATGGAATGAGCAGTTCTTC
CDR3 protein: CASSRGVELWNEQFF

V gene: TRBV20-1
D gene: TRBD1
clone size: medium-sized
J gene: TRBJ2-7
CDR3 DNA: TGCAGTGCTACCAGACCGACAGGGGACCTGAAAGTTCACGAGCAGTACTTC
CDR3 protein: CSATRPTGDLKVHEQYF

V gene: TRBV7-9
D gene: .
clone size: many
J gene: TRBJ2-3
CDR3 DNA: TGTGCCAGCAGCATCGATAGAGGAGGGCAGTATTTT
CDR3 protein: CASSIDRGGQYF

V gene: TRBV20-1
D gene: TRBD2
clone size: many
J gene: TRBJ2-1
CDR3 DNA: TGCAGTGCTGATGCGGGGGTAGCCTACAATGAGCAGTTCTTC
CDR3 protein: CSADAGVAYNEQFF

V gene: TRBV28
D gene: .
clone size: many
J gene: TRBJ1-2
CDR3 DNA: TGTGCCAGCGCCACAGGGCTCGGCTACACCTTC
CDR3 protein: CASATGLGYTF

V gene: TRBV20-1
D gene: TRBD2
clone size: many
J gene: TRBJ2-1
CDR3 DNA: TGCAGTGCTCCATCGGGAGGGCCGATCAATGAGCAGTTCTTC
CDR3 protein: CSAPSGGPINEQFF

V gene: TRBV4-1
D gene: TRBD1
clone size: few
J gene: TRBJ2-7
CDR3 DNA: TGCGCCAGCAGCCAAGCGGGACAGGGGGCTTACGAGCAGTACTTC
CDR3 protein: CASSQAGQGAYEQYF

V gene: TRBV21-1
D gene: .
clone size: many
J gene: TRBJ2-3
CDR3 DNA: TGTGCCAGCAGCATCCGTCCGGGGGGGGCAGAAAGTAGCACAGATACGCAGTATTTT
CDR3 protein: CASSIRPGGAESSTDTQYF

V gene: TRBV7-6
D gene: TRBD1
clone size: many
J gene: TRBJ2-1
CDR3 DNA: TGTGCCAGCAGACCCTCGGACAGGGGGTACAATGAGCAGTTCTTC
CDR3 protein: CASRPSDRGYNEQFF